These 24 T cell receptor beta chains were all obtained from the same sample, sequenced in a study of response to subunit inactivated influenza vaccine. Each CDR3 protein gets one entry after TCRdb re-called the RT-PCR reads with MiXCR. The profile covers around 570,000 distinct CDR3 sequences, with approximately 7.1% appearing a single time and over 10% taken by the ten largest. Sequencing used PBMCs from blood, obtained roughly 24 months after vaccination. These receptors all come from a man between 50 and 75 years old who received an inactivated influenza vaccine.

This clonotype was seen only a few times. The V and J genes are TRBV5-1 and TRBJ1-2, with D maybe TRBD1 (5 bases). Germline CDR1 and CDR2: SGHRS and YFSETQ. V gave up 0 bases and J gave up 5 bases, with 11 bases separating them. The CDR3 spans 14 residues. CDR3: CASSLAQGAYGYTF. For the CDR3, the DNA is TGCGCCAGCAGCTTGGCTCAGGGAGCTTATGGCTACACCTTC.

This clonotype has just a few counts. This chain uses TRBV29-1 with TRBJ1-1, with D perhaps TRBD1 (6 bases). The CDR3 length is 14 residues. Trimming pared 6 bases from V and 1 base from J, leaving 15 bases between. From germline, CDR1 is SQVTM and CDR2 ANQGSEA. CDR3 loop: CSVDTGNSNTEAFF. CDR3 nucleotides: TGCAGCGTGGATACAGGGAATTCGAACACTGAAGCTTTCTTT. Variable domain in full (rest from reference TRBV29-1 and TRBJ1-1): SAVISQKPSRDICQRGTSLTIQCQVDSQVTMMFWYRQQPGQSLTLIATANQGSEATYESGFVIDKFPISRPNLTFSTLTVSNMSPEDSSIYLCSVDTGNSNTEAFFGQGTRLTVV.

This clonotype has more than one count but fewer than ten. The chain recombines TRBV7-2 with TRBJ2-3, with no clear D. The CDR3 sequence is 15 residues long. The V end was cut by 2 bases, the J end by 4 bases, with 13 bases between. The germline V gene has CDR1 SGHTA and CDR2 FQGNSA. CDR3 protein: CASSLRGRSADTQYF. As DNA, the CDR3 is TGTGCCAGCAGCTTAAGAGGCCGCAGCGCAGATACGCAGTATTTT.

The chain is built from TRBV10-3 and TRBJ2-6, with D unresolved. Trimming removed 0 bases from V and 2 bases from J, with 8 bases in between. Germline CDR1 ENHRY, CDR2 SYGVKD. This CDR3 contains 16 residues. The CDR3 spells CAISESGRTGANVLTF. For the CDR3, the DNA is TGTGCCATCAGTGAGTCCGGCAGAACTGGGGCCAACGTCCTGACTTTC.

In its sample, this clonotype was seen a few times. The chain uses TRBV18 and TRBJ1-1; D may be TRBD1 (6 bases). V was clipped by 5 bases and J by 2 bases, with 12 bases between them. The germline V gene has CDR1 KGHSH and CDR2 LQKENI. The CDR3 runs 14 residues. The chain's CDR3 is CASSIEQGNTEAFF. Here the CDR3 DNA reads TGTGCCAGCTCAATAGAACAGGGAAACACTGAAGCTTTCTTT.

The chain couples TRBV9 to TRBJ2-5; 7 positions match TRBD1. V dropped 4 bases and J dropped 4; count of bases not matched to a gene: 7. Germline V gene sequence: CDR1 SGDLS, CDR2 YYNGEE. This CDR3 is 14 amino acids long. The CDR3 reads CASSIKDRRETQYF. The CDR3 coding sequence is TGTGCCAGCAGCATAAAGGACAGGAGAGAGACCCAGTACTTC.

The table lists this clonotype with many counts. The chain carries TRBV6-2 or TRBV6-3 and TRBJ2-4; 7 positions match TRBD1. The CDR3 totals 16 residues. The V segment lost 6 bases and the J segment 0 bases; nucleotides outside the gene matches: 8. CDR1 is MNHEY, CDR2 SVGEGT, per germline. The CDR3, as DNA: TGTGCCAGCAGGAGGGGACAGTCTTTAGCCAAAAACATTCAGTACTTC. Translated, it gives CASRRGQSLAKNIQYF.

The gene calls are TRBV20-1 and TRBJ1-1; D is undetermined. CDR3 size: 11 residues. Germline V CDR1 and CDR2: DFQATT, SNEGSKA (reference sequence). The V gene lost 6 bases and the J gene lost 5 bases, with 10 bases spanning the gap. The CDR3 sequence: CSAEGPTEAFF. The CDR3 DNA follows: TGCAGTGCAGAAGGGCCGACTGAAGCTTTCTTT.

V gene TRBV7-9 combines with J gene TRBJ2-1; D not resolved. Trimming shortened V by 6 bases and J by 8 bases, and 14 bases separated the two germline ends. The CDR3 extends over 13 amino acids. CDR1 is SEHNR, CDR2 FQNEAQ, per germline (reference sequence). The CDR3 reads CASSARLNDEQFF. CDR3 coding DNA: TGTGCCAGCAGTGCCAGGCTCAATGATGAGCAGTTCTTC.

The V gene is TRBV11-1, the J gene TRBJ2-5; TRBD2 aligns across 8 bases. Germline V gene sequence: CDR1 SGHAT, CDR2 FQDESV (reference sequence). Trimming removed 0 bases from V and 1 base from J; junction bases left unmatched: 1. This CDR3 has 15 residues. The CDR3 loop is CASSLAAGAQETQYF. The CDR3 DNA sequence: TGTGCCAGCAGCTTAGCAGCGGGAGCCCAAGAGACCCAGTACTTC.

This clonotype was counted at least ten times. J is TRBJ2-2 and V is TRBV29-1, with 8 bases aligning to TRBD1. V trimming: 6 bases; J trimming: 4 bases; junction bases outside the gene matches: 4. The CDR3 length is 13 residues. Germline CDR1 is SQVTM and CDR2 is ANQGSEA. The CDR3 is CSVTGVGTGELFF. The CDR3 region has the DNA TGCAGCGTGACAGGGGTTGGCACCGGGGAGCTGTTTTTT.

In its sample, this clonotype was seen a few times. The CDR3 protein is CASRMRSAYYNEQFF. The CDR3 DNA reads as TGTGCCAGCAGAATGAGGTCCGCGTATTACAATGAGCAGTTCTTC. The chain joins TRBV12-3 or TRBV12-4 to TRBJ2-1, with D unclear. The CDR3 is 15 residues long. The V end lost 6 bases, the J end lost 4 bases, and 16 bases lay between the germline ends.

There are a few counts of this clonotype. The rearrangement uses TRBV6-6 and TRBJ2-2; D call uncertain. The CDR3 loop spans 12 amino acids. Germline V gives CDR1 MNHNY, CDR2 SVGAGI (reference sequence). V lost 5 bases, J lost 5 bases, and 6 bases lay in between. DNA for the CDR3: TGTGCCAGCAGTAGAAAGACCGGGGAGCTGTTTTTT. Its translation: CASSRKTGELFF.

The table lists this clonotype with many counts. CDR3 in DNA: TGTGCCAGCAGTTTAGGGACTAGCACCTACGAGCAGTACTTC. It specifies CASSLGTSTYEQYF. This sequence joins TRBV12-3 or TRBV12-4 and TRBJ2-7, with 8 bases identical to TRBD2. V was pared by 1 base and J by 2 bases, with 1 base of the junction left unmatched. This CDR3 region has 14 residues.

This chain joins TRBV5-1 and TRBJ1-1; D possibly corresponds to TRBD1 (5 bases). Trimming pared 1 base from V and 6 bases from J, leaving 13 bases between. This CDR3 is 14 amino acids long. Looked up from germline, CDR1 is SGHRS and CDR2 is YFSETQ. For the CDR3, the DNA is TGCGCCAGCAGCTTGCCAGGGTTGGTCCCTGAAGCTTTCTTT. Protein: CASSLPGLVPEAFF. Full variable domain (missing parts from reference TRBV5-1 and TRBJ1-1): KAGVTQTPRYLIKTRGQQVTLSCSPISGHRSVSWYQQTPGQGLQFLFEYFSETQRNKGNFPGRFSGRQFSNSRSEMNVSTLELGDSALYLCASSLPGLVPEAFFGQGTRLTVV.

This clonotype was seen at least ten times. V and J are TRBV10-3 and TRBJ2-3; D gene uncertain. CDR1 is ENHRY and CDR2 is SYGVKD in the germline V gene. CDR3 length: 13 amino acids. V shed 2 bases and J shed 7 bases, with 10 bases lying between them. The chain's CDR3 is CAISELRDNTQYF. The DNA for the CDR3 is TGTGCCATCAGTGAGCTTAGGGATAATACGCAGTATTTT.

Many counts were recorded for this clonotype. V is TRBV6-5 and J is TRBJ1-3, with D uncertain. Looked up from germline, CDR1 is MNHEY and CDR2 is SVGAGI. V lost 1 base and J lost 0, with 10 bases in between. CDR3 length equals 16 residues. CDR3 coding DNA: TGTGCCAGCAGTTACTGGATGGAGAGCTCTGGAAACACCATATATTTT. Its translation: CASSYWMESSGNTIYF.

The chain employs TRBV12-3 or TRBV12-4 and TRBJ1-5; D perhaps matches TRBD1 (5 bases). V was cut by 0 bases and J by 0 bases, with 9 bases left in between. This CDR3 is built from 16 residues. CDR3 residues: CASSLAGTGSNQPQHF. In DNA form, the CDR3 reads TGTGCCAGCAGTTTAGCGGGGACCGGTAGCAATCAGCCCCAGCATTTT.

This chain connects TRBV4-3 to TRBJ1-6; no reliable D call. V lost 0 bases and J 9 bases, leaving 15 bases between the germline ends. There are 16 residues in the CDR3. CDR1 LGHNA and CDR2 YSLEER come from the germline V gene. CDR3 loop: CASSQDPVKGSSPLHF. CDR3 sequence (DNA): TGCGCCAGCAGCCAAGATCCCGTCAAAGGGAGTTCACCCCTCCACTTT.

This clonotype was counted between two and nine times. The J gene is TRBJ2-5, the V gene TRBV6-2 or TRBV6-3, with 8 bases matching TRBD2. The CDR3 is 18 residues long. V shed 2 bases, J shed 0 bases, and the junction held 11 bases outside the gene matches. Germline lookup yields CDR1 MNHEY and CDR2 SVGEGT. CDR3: CASSYPGIAGRNQETQYF. The CDR3 nucleotides are TGTGCCAGCAGTTACCCTGGTATAGCGGGACGCAACCAAGAGACCCAGTACTTC.

This clonotype occurred a few times. The chain employs TRBV6-2 or TRBV6-3 and TRBJ2-5; TRBD2 matches 11 bases. Losses at the gene ends were 0 bases for V and 0 bases for J; bases not matched to a gene: 9. The CDR3 spans 19 residues. Germline CDR1 MNHEY, CDR2 SVGEGT. The CDR3 nucleotides read TGTGCCAGCAGTTACTCGAAAGTGGGACTAGCGGCAGACCAAGAGACCCAGTACTTC. This gives the protein CASSYSKVGLAADQETQYF.

This clonotype was seen a few times. This chain links TRBV20-1 with TRBJ2-7, with 8 bases matching TRBD1. The germline V gene has CDR1 DFQATT and CDR2 SNEGSKA (reference sequence). Trimming at V came to 0 bases and at J to 3 bases, leaving 7 bases not matched to a gene. The length of the CDR3 is 15 residues. DNA for the CDR3: TGCAGTGCTAGAGATGAAAGCAGGGGGCTCTACGAGCAGTACTTC. Translating gives CSARDESRGLYEQYF.

This clonotype appeared many times. This chain connects TRBV27 to TRBJ2-1; TRBD1 matches at 10 bases. Germline lookup yields CDR1 MNHEY and CDR2 SMNVEV (reference sequence). J was trimmed by 9 bases and V by 3 bases; bases with no gene match: 8. The CDR3 runs 15 residues. The CDR3 protein is CASSFRDRGGVEQFF. CDR3 DNA: TGTGCCAGCAGTTTCCGGGACAGGGGCGGGGTTGAGCAGTTCTTC.

This clonotype was seen at least ten times. This rearrangement joins TRBV12-3 or TRBV12-4 to TRBJ1-1; TRBD1 is a possible D gene (5 bases). This CDR3 is built from 13 residues. Trimming removed 7 bases from V and 4 bases from J, with 13 bases in between. The CDR3 region has the DNA TGTGCCAGCACCCGGGGGGAGGGCACTGAAGCTTTCTTT. Protein sequence: CASTRGEGTEAFF.